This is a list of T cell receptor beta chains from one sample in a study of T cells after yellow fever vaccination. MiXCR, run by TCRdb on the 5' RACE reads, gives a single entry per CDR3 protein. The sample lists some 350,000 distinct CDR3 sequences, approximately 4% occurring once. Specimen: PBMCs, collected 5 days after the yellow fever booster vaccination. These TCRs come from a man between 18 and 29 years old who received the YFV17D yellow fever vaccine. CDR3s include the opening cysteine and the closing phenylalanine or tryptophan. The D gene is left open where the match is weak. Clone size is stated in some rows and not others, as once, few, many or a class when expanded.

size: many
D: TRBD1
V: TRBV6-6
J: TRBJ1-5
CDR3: CASSIGQGSQPQHF
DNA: TGTGCCAGCAGTATTGGACAGGGGAGTCAGCCCCAGCATTTT

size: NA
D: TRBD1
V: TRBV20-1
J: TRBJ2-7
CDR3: CSASSPQGAYEQYF
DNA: TGCAGTGCTAGTAGCCCTCAGGGGGCGTACGAGCAGTACTTC

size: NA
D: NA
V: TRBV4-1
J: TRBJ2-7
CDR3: CASSPKPVAGAGEQYF
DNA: TGCGCCAGCAGCCCCAAGCCGGTGGCAGGGGCAGGTGAGCAGTACTTC

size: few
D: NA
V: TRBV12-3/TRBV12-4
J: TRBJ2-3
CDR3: CASSWRDPTDTQYF
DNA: TGTGCCAGCAGCTGGAGAGACCCCACAGATACGCAGTATTTT

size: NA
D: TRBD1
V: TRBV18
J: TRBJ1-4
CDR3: CASSPQRQGMAEKLFF
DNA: TGTGCCAGCTCACCCCAACGACAGGGGATGGCAGAAAAACTGTTTTTT

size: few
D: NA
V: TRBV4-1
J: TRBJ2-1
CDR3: CASSQVPGTHNEQFF
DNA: TGCGCCAGCAGCCAAGTACCCGGGACCCACAATGAGCAGTTCTTC

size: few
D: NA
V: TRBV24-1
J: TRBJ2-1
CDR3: CATSEQTGEQFF
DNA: TGTGCCACCAGTGAACAGACGGGGGAGCAGTTCTTC

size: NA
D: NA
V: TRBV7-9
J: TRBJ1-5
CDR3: CASTDESNQPQHF
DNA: TGTGCCAGCACCGACGAAAGCAATCAGCCCCAGCATTTT

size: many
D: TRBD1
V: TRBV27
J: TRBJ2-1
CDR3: CASNIRGPHNEQFF
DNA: TGTGCCAGCAATATCAGGGGGCCTCACAATGAGCAGTTCTTC

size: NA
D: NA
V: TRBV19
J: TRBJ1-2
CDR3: CASSIPGLNYGYTF
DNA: TGTGCCAGTAGTATCCCTGGCCTTAACTATGGCTACACCTTC

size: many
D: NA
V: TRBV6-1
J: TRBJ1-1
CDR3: CASSGGDSVNTEAFF
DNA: TGTGCCAGCAGTGGGGGGGACTCGGTGAACACTGAAGCTTTCTTT

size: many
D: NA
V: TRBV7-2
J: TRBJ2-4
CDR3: CASSPGHLPKNIQYF
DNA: TGTGCCAGCAGCCCGGGACACCTACCCAAAAACATTCAGTACTTC

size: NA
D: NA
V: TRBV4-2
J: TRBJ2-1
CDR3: CASSQVKASVNEQFF
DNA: TGTGCCAGCAGCCAAGTTAAAGCTAGCGTTAATGAGCAGTTCTTC

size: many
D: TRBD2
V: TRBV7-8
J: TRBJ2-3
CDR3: CASSRLAETDTQYF
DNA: TGTGCCAGCAGCCGACTAGCGGAGACAGATACGCAGTATTTT

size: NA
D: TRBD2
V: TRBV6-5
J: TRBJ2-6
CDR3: CASRRLAGGGSGANVLTF
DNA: TGTGCCAGCAGGCGCCTAGCGGGGGGCGGCTCTGGGGCCAACGTCCTGACTTTC

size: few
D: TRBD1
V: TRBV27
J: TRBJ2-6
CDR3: CASSHSQGSGANVLTF
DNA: TGTGCCAGCAGTCATTCACAGGGGTCTGGGGCCAACGTCCTGACTTTC

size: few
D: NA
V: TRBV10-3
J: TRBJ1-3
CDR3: CAISDADQGNTIYF
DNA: TGTGCCATCAGTGATGCAGACCAAGGAAACACCATATATTTT

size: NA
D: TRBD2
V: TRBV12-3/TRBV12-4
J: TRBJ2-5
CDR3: CASSNPSGGETQYF
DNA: TGTGCCAGCAGTAACCCTAGCGGGGGTGAGACCCAGTACTTC

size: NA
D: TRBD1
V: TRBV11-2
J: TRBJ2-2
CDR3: CASSHTRQGDTGELFF
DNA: TGTGCCAGCAGCCACACCCGACAGGGGGACACCGGGGAGCTGTTTTTT

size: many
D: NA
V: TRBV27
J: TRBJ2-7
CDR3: CASSLIRGAHEQYF
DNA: TGTGCCAGCAGTTTAATCAGGGGAGCTCATGAGCAGTACTTC

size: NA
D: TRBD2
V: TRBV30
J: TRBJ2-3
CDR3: CAGRESGADTQYF
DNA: TGTGCCGGGAGGGAGAGTGGTGCAGATACGCAGTATTTT

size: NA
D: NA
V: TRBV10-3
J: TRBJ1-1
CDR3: CAISDRSFTEAFF
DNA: TGTGCCATCAGTGACAGATCCTTCACTGAAGCTTTCTTT

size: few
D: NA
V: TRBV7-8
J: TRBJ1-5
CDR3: CASSPKRPNQPQHF
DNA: TGTGCCAGCAGCCCCAAACGGCCCAATCAGCCCCAGCATTTT

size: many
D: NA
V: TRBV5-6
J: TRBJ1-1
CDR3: CASSLGQVFEAFF
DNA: TGTGCCAGCAGCTTGGGGCAGGTCTTTGAAGCTTTCTTT

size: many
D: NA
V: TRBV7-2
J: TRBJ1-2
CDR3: CASLSGDNYGYTF
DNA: TGTGCCAGCCTATCTGGGGATAACTATGGCTACACCTTC

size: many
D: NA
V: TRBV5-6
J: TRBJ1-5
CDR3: CASSLGDYQPQHF
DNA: TGTGCCAGCAGCTTGGGGGATTATCAGCCCCAGCATTTT

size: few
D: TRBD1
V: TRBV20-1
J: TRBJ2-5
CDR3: CSAVGGTGETQYF
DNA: TGCAGTGCTGTGGGTGGGACAGGGGAGACCCAGTACTTC

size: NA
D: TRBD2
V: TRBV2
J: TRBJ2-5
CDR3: CASSAPSGGAGTQYF
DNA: TGTGCCAGCAGTGCACCCAGCGGGGGGGCCGGGACCCAGTACTTC

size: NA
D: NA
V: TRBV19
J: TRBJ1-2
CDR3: CASEDRYGYTF
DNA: TGTGCCAGCGAGGACCGGTATGGCTACACCTTC

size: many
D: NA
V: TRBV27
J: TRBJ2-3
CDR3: CASSQADTDTQYF
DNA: TGTGCCAGCAGCCAAGCGGACACAGATACGCAGTATTTT

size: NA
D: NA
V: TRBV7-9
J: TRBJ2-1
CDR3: CASSQVRDLSYNEQFF
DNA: TGTGCCAGCAGCCAAGTTCGGGACCTCTCCTACAATGAGCAGTTCTTC

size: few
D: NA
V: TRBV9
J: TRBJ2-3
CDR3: CASSAGTPTDTQYF
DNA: TGTGCCAGCAGCGCCGGGACTCCCACAGATACGCAGTATTTT

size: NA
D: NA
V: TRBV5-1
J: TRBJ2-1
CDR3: CASSLDGIPPYNEQFF
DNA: TGCGCCAGCAGCTTGGATGGGATACCCCCTTACAATGAGCAGTTCTTC

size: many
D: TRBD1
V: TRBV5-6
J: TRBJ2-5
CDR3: CASSPGQGRETQYF
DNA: TGTGCCAGCAGCCCGGGACAGGGAAGAGAGACCCAGTACTTC

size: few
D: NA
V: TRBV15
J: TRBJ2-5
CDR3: CATSRERGAEETQYF
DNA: TGTGCCACCAGCAGAGAACGGGGGGCCGAGGAGACCCAGTACTTC

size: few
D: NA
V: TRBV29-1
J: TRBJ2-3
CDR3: CSVGVSGSDTQYF
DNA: TGCAGCGTTGGGGTGTCAGGCTCAGATACGCAGTATTTT

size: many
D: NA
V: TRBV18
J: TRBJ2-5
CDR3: CASSPGIKETQYF
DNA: TGTGCCAGCTCACCAGGCATCAAAGAGACCCAGTACTTC

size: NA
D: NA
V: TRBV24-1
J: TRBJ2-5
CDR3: CATRGAGETQYF
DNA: TGTGCCACCCGGGGGGCCGGGGAGACCCAGTACTTC